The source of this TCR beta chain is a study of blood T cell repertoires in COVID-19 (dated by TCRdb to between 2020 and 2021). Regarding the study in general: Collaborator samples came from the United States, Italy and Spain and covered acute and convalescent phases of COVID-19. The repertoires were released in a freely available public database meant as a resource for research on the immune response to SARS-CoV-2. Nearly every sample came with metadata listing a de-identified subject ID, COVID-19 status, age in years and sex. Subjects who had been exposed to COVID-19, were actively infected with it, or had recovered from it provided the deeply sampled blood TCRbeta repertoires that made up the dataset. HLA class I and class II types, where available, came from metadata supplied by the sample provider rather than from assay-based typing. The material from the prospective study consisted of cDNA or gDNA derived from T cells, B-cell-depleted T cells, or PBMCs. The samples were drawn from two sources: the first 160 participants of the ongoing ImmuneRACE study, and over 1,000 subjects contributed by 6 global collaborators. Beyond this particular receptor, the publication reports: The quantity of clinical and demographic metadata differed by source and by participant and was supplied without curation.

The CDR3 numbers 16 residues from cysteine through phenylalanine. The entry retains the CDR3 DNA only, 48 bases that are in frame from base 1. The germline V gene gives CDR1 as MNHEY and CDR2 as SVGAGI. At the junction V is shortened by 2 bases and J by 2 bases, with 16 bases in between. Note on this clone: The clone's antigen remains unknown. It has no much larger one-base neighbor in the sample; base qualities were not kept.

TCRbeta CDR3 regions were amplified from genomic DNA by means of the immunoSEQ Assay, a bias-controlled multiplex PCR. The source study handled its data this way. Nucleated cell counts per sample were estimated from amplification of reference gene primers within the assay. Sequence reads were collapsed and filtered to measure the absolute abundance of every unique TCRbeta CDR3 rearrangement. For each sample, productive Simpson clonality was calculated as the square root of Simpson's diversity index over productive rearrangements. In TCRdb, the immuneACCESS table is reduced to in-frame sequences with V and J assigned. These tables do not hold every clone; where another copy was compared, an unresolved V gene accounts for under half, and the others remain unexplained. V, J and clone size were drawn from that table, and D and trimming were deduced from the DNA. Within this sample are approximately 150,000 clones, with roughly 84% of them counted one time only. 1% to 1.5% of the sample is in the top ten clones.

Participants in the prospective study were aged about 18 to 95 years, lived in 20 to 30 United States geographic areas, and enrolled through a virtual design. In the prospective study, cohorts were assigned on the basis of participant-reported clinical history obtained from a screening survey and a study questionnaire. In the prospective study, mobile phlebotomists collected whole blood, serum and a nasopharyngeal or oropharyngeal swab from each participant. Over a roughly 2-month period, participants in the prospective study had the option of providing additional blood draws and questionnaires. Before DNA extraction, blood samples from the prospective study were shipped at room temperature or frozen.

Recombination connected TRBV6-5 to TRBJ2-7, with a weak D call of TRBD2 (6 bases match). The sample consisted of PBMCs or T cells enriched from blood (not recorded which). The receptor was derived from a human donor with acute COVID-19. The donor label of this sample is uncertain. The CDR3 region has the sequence CASSYGWDSRPYEQYF. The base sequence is TGTGCCAGCAGTTACGGGTGGGACTCAAGGCCCTACGAGCAGTACTTC.